This T cell receptor (beta chain) was observed in a study of T cells in Graves' hyperthyroidism and ophthalmopathy. This clonotype was detected a few times. The CDR3 length is 16 residues. V lost 0 bases and J 3 bases, leaving 12 bases between the germline ends. Germline V gene sequence: CDR1 LNHNV, CDR2 YYDKDF (reference sequence). From RNA transcripts, TCR beta CDR3 regions were amplified. HTBI primers were the set used in a first-round RT-PCR of the TCR CDR3. TCRdb re-called the multiplex PCR reads with MiXCR, one entry per CDR3 protein. Among fewer than 400,000 distinct CDR3 sequences, more than 12% were seen once, and the ten largest hold around 28%.

The chain uses TRBV15 and TRBJ2-1; D perhaps matches TRBD2 (6 bases). The receptor was isolated from a man aged 45 to 65 with Graves' ophthalmopathy. The sequenced sample was blood. CDR3 coding DNA: TGTGCCACCAGCAGAGAGCGGGATGTATTCTACAATGAGCAGTTCTTC. This gives the protein CATSRERDVFYNEQFF.